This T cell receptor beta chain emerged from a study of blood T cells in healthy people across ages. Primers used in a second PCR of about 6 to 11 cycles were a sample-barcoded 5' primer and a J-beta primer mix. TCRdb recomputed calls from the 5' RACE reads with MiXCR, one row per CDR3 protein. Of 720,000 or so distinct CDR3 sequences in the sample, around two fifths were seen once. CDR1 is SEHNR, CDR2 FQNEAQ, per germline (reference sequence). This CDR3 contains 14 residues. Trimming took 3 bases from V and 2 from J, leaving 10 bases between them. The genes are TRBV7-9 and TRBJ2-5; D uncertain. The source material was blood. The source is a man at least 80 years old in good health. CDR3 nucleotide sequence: TGTGCCAGCAGCTTGCCGGGCAGACAAGAGACCCAGTACTTC. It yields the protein CASSLPGRQETQYF.